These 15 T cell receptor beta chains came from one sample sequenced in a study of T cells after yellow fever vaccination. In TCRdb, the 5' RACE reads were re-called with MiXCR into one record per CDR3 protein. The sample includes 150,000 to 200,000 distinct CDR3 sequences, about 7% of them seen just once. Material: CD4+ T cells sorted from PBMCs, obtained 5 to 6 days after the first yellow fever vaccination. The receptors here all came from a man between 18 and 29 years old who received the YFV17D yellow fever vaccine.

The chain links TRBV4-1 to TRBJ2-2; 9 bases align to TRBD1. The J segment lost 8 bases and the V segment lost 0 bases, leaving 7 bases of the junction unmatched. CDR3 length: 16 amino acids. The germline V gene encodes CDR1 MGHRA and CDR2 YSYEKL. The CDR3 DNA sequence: TGCGCCAGCAGCCAAGAAAGGGACAGGGAAAGGGGGGAGCTGTTTTTT. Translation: CASSQERDRERGELFF.

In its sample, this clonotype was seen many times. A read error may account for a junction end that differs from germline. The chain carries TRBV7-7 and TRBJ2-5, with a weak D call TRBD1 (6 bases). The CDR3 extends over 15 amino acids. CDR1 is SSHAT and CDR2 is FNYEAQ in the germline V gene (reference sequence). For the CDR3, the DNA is TGTGCTAGCAGCCGCAACTATCAGGGGCGGGAGACCCAGTACTTC. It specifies CASSRNYQGRETQYF.

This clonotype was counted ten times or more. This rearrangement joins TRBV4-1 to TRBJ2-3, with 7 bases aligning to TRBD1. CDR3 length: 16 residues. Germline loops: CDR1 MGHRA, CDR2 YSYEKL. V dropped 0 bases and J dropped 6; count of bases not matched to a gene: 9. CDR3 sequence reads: CASSQDLDRVADTQYF. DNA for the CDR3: TGCGCCAGCAGCCAAGATCTTGACAGGGTGGCCGATACGCAGTATTTT.

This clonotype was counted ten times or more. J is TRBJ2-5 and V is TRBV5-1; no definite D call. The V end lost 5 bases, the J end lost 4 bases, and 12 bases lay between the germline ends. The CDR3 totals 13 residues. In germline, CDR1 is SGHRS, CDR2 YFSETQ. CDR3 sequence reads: CASRNQAGETQYF. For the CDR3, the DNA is TGCGCCAGCAGAAATCAGGCCGGAGAGACCCAGTACTTC.

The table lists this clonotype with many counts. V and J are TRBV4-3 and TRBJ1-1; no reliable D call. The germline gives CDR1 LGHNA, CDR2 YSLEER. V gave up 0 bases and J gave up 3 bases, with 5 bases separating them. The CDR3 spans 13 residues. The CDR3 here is CASSQEEDTEAFF. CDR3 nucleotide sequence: TGCGCCAGCAGCCAAGAGGAGGACACTGAAGCTTTCTTT.

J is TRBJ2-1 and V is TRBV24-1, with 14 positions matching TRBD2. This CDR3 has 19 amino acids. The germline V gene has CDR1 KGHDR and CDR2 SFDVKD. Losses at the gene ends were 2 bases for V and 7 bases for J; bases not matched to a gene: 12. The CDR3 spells CATSDSSLPGLAGDNEQFF. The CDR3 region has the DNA TGTGCCACCAGTGATTCCTCCCTTCCGGGACTAGCGGGGGATAATGAGCAGTTCTTC.

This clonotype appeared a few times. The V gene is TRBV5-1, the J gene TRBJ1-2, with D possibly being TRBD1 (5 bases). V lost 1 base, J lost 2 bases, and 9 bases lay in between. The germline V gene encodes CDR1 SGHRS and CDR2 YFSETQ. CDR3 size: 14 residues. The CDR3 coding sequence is TGCGCCAGCAGCTTGTCGGCAGGGAACTATGGCTACACCTTC. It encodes CASSLSAGNYGYTF.

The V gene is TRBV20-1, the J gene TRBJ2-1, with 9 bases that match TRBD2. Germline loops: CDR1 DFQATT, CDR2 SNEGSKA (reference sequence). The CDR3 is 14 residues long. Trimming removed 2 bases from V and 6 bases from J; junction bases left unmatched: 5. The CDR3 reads CSARMTSGGNEQFF. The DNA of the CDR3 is TGCAGTGCTAGAATGACTAGCGGCGGCAATGAGCAGTTCTTC.

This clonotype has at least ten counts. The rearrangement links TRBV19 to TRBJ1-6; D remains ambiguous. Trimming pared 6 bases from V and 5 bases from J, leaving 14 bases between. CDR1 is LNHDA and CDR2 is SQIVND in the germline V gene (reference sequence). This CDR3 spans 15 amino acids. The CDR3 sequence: CASRALRRDNSPLHF. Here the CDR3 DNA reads TGTGCCAGTAGAGCTCTACGACGGGATAATTCACCCCTCCACTTT.

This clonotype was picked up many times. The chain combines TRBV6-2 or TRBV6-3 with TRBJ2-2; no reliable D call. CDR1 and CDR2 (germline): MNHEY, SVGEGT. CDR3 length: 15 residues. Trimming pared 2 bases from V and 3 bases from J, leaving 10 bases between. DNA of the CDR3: TGTGCCAGCAGTTACCCTCCGAGGTACACCGGGGAGCTGTTTTTT. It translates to CASSYPPRYTGELFF.

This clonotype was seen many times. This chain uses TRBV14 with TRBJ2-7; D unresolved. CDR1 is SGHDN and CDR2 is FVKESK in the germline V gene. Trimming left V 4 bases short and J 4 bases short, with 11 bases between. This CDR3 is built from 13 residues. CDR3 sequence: CASSLFNAYEQYF. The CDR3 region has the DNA TGTGCCAGCAGCCTCTTCAATGCTTACGAGCAGTACTTC.

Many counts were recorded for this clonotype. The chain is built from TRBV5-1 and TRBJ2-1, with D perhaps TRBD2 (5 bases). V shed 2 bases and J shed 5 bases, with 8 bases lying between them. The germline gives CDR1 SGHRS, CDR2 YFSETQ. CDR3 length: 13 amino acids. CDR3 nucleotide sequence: TGCGCCAGCAGCTTATCGGGGAACAATGAGCAGTTCTTC. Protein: CASSLSGNNEQFF.

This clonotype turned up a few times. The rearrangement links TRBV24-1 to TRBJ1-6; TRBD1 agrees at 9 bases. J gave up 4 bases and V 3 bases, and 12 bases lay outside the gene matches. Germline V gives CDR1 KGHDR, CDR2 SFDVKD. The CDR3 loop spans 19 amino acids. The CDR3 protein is CATSDPRDRVGGYNSPLHF. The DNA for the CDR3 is TGTGCCACCAGTGATCCCCGGGACAGGGTAGGGGGTTATAATTCACCCCTCCACTTT.

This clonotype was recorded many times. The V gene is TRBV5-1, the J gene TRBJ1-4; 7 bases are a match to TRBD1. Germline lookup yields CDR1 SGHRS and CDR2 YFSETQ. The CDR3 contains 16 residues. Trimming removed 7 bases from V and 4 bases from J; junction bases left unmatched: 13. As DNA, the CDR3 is TGCGCCAGCGGGAAGGGGGCGCGAAGTAGTAATGAAAAACTGTTTTTT. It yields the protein CASGKGARSSNEKLFF.

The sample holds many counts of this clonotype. In DNA, the CDR3 is TGTGCCAGCAGCGAGGGACAGTACTATGGCTACACCTTC. This codes for CASSEGQYYGYTF. V is TRBV7-9 and J is TRBJ1-2; 7 bases map to TRBD1. V lost 5 bases to trimming and J lost 3 bases; unmatched junction nucleotides: 3. Per germline, CDR1 SEHNR and CDR2 FQNEAQ (reference sequence). The CDR3 is 13 amino acids.